Listed below are T cell receptor beta chains from one sample, sequenced in a study of identifying expanded T cells in peripheral blood. The repertoire was sequenced with immunoSEQ multiplex PCR; TCRdb's copy has only in-frame clones and lacks some. Of about 97,000 clones listed, around nine tenths are singletons. Material for sequencing was blood. Receptors originate from a person between 18 and 75 years old in good health. Each CDR3 is given with its conserved first and last residue. Each record gives: J gene, V gene, D gene, clone size, CDR3 protein, CDR3 DNA. The D gene is left open where the match is weak. Some rows have no size entry. The others give once, few or many, or a class for an expanded clone.

>TRBJ1-2|TRBV28|TRBD1|-
CASSFPGTGGGSKGYTF
TGTGCCAGCAGTTTCCCCGGGACAGGGGGCGGAAGCAAGGGCTACACCTTC
>TRBJ2-7|TRBV11-2|-|few
CASSLTPYEQYF
TGTGCCAGCAGCTTAACCCCCTACGAGCAGTACTTC
>TRBJ1-2|TRBV28|-|once
CASSPNLQGIGGYTF
TGTGCCAGCAGTCCGAACCTACAGGGAATTGGTGGCTACACCTTC
>TRBJ1-1|TRBV6-5|TRBD1|-
CASSYSMQGAVTEAFF
TGTGCCAGCAGTTACTCGATGCAGGGGGCGGTCACTGAAGCTTTCTTT
>TRBJ1-3|TRBV4-3|TRBD1|once
CASSHALQGIGNTIYF
TGCGCCAGCAGCCATGCGTTACAGGGGATTGGAAACACCATATATTTT
>TRBJ1-1|TRBV5-8|TRBD1|-
CASSSGTAEAFF
TGTGCCAGCAGCTCAGGGACAGCTGAAGCTTTCTTT
>TRBJ2-7|TRBV4-3|-|-
CASSQSPGASYEQYF
TGCGCCAGCAGCCAATCTCCGGGGGCCTCCTACGAGCAGTACTTC
>TRBJ1-5|TRBV19|TRBD1|-
CASSIPRTGPNQPQHF
TGTGCCAGTAGTATACCCCGGACAGGGCCTAATCAGCCCCAGCATTTT
>TRBJ2-3|TRBV20-1|-|-
CSARDETTQYF
TGCAGTGCTAGAGATGAAACGACGCAGTATTTT
>TRBJ2-1|TRBV6-6|TRBD1|-
CASSYSETGYNEQFF
TGTGCCAGCAGTTACTCGGAGACAGGGTACAATGAGCAGTTCTTC
>TRBJ1-1|TRBV6-6|TRBD1|-
CASRTGMNTEAFF
TGTGCCAGCAGGACAGGGATGAACACTGAAGCTTTCTTT
>TRBJ2-7|TRBV7-2|-|-
CASSLASTSFYEQYF
TGTGCCAGCAGCTTAGCTTCGACTAGTTTCTACGAGCAGTACTTC
>TRBJ2-1|TRBV9|-|-
CASSVGGAGDNEQFF
TGTGCCAGCAGCGTAGGGGGGGCTGGAGACAATGAGCAGTTCTTC
>TRBJ2-2|TRBV4-3|-|-
CASSQAINTGELFF
TGCGCCAGCAGCCAAGCTATCAACACCGGGGAGCTGTTTTTT
>TRBJ2-1|TRBV9|-|-
CASSGEGGPYNEQFF
TGTGCCAGCAGTGGGGAGGGGGGCCCCTACAATGAGCAGTTCTTC
>TRBJ2-4|TRBV15|TRBD1|-
CATSSEPRGAKNIQYF
TGTGCCACCAGCAGCGAACCCAGGGGGGCCAAAAACATTCAGTACTTC
>TRBJ1-2|TRBV10-3|-|-
CAINTLPSGYGYTF
TGTGCCATCAATACCCTGCCCAGCGGCTATGGCTACACCTTC
>TRBJ2-5|TRBV7-2|TRBD2|-
CASSVSGLRETQYF
TGTGCCAGCAGCGTTAGCGGGTTGAGGGAGACCCAGTACTTC
>TRBJ2-1|TRBV20-1|-|-
CSAKSEDEQFF
TGCAGTGCTAAGAGTGAGGATGAGCAGTTCTTC
>TRBJ2-6|TRBV11-2|-|-
CASTQQLRANVLTF
TGTGCCAGCACCCAGCAGCTGCGGGCCAACGTCCTGACTTTC
>TRBJ1-2|TRBV21-1|-|-
CASSKALAGSFYYGYTF
TGTGCCAGCAGCAAAGCGCTGGCCGGTAGTTTCTACTATGGCTACACCTTC
>TRBJ2-3|TRBV21-1|-|-
CASSSRDSTLTSTDTQYF
TGTGCCAGCAGCAGCAGGGACAGCACTCTAACTAGCACAGATACGCAGTATTTT